This TCR beta chain was documented in a study of T cell responses to AZD1222 COVID-19 vaccine. Study-wide results and caveats: Repertoires were sampled only after the peak T cell response. Only a handful of AZD1222 recipients, several in all, had baseline seropositivity.

Measured with immunoSEQ multiplex PCR; TCRdb has only the in-frame clones, and not every one. The sample has about 150,000 clones; roughly 93% are singletons. There are 15 residues in the CDR3. CDR1 and CDR2 from the germline V gene are GTSNPN and SVGIG (reference sequence). The V gene end was trimmed by 1 base and the J gene end by 7 bases; junction bases not matched to a gene: 8. As to this clone: Its antigen is currently unknown.

The receptor's source is an adult who received the AZD1222 COVID-19 vaccine. The J gene is TRBJ1-5, the V gene TRBV30, with 9 bases aligning to TRBD1. Specimen: peripheral blood, collected 28 days after the second AZD1222 dose. Written as DNA, the CDR3 is TGTGCCTGGAGTGAGGGGACAGGGTGGAACCAGCCCCAGCATTTT. Protein: CAWSEGTGWNQPQHF. The variable domain in full, with the rest retrieved from reference TRBV30 and TRBJ1-5, is SQTIHQWPATLVQPVGSPLSLECTVEGTSNPNLYWYRQAAGRGLQLLFYSVGIGQISSEVPQNLSASRPQDRQFILSSKKLLLSDSGFYLCAWSEGTGWNQPQHFGDGTRLSIL.